This paragraph covers one T cell receptor beta chain sequence. V lost 2 bases and J 7 bases, leaving 17 bases between the germline ends. Per germline, CDR1 KGHDR and CDR2 SFDVKD. CDR3 length: 16 residues. The data are from a study of blood T cells in healthy people across ages. PCR was performed a second time for about 7 to 11 cycles using a sample-barcoded 5' primer and a J-beta primer mix. CDR3-containing paired-end reads numbering at least 3 million came from each sample. TCRdb recomputed calls from the 5' RACE reads with MiXCR, one row per CDR3 protein. The repertoire consists of around 700,000 distinct CDR3 sequences, with 20% to 25% occurring once and the leading ten covering under 10%. Separately, the same data were catalogued under a study of T cells of mothers and their children.

The TCR sequence derives from a boy aged 5-17 years in good health. The chain combines TRBV24-1 with TRBJ2-1; D may be TRBD1 (7 bases). Source material: blood. CDR3 loop: CATSDSRRGQINEQFF. As DNA, the CDR3 is TGTGCCACCAGTGATTCACGGAGGGGGCAGATAAATGAGCAGTTCTTC.